This TCR beta chain was captured in a study of glioma-infiltrating T cells. Only a few counts were recorded for this clonotype. What it recognizes is unknown. V was cut by 3 bases and J by 6 bases, with 14 bases left in between. This CDR3 comprises 14 residues. Germline loops: CDR1 SGHTA, CDR2 FQGNSA. TCR alpha and beta CDR3 regions were amplified from RNA using iRepertoire nested multiplex PCR. Input was roughly 95-450 ng of tissue mRNA or PBMC total RNA. TCRdb fed the multiplex PCR reads into MiXCR, producing one record per CDR3 protein. The table records about 140,000 distinct CDR3 sequences, around 40% of them present only once. Study observations and caveats: Only very few CDR3 sequences appeared in both tissue and blood.

The sample consisted of glioma tissue, nonneoplastic brain tissue, or PBMCs (not recorded which). The receptor's source is a human donor with low-grade glioma or glioblastoma, undergoing nonglioma brain surgery, or in good health (not recorded which). This chain connects TRBV7-2 to TRBJ1-2; D may be TRBD1 (5 bases). The CDR3 loop is CASSFRLREDGYTF. The CDR3, as DNA: TGTGCCAGCAGCTTCCGCCTCAGGGAAGATGGCTACACCTTC.